The 23 T cell receptor beta chains below were found in one sample sequenced in a study of T cell responses to AZD1222 COVID-19 vaccine. Clones were sequenced by immunoSEQ multiplex PCR, and TCRdb holds only the in-frame ones, with some missing. The repertoire holds under 200,000 clones, 90% seen once, with about 1.4% in the top ten. Sample: peripheral blood, taken on day 0 of AZD1222 vaccination. All receptors come from an adult in good health.

The chain employs TRBV7-9 and TRBJ2-1; 11 nucleotides match TRBD1. The germline V gene has CDR1 SEHNR and CDR2 FQNEAQ (reference sequence). Unmatched junction bases numbered 8, after V lost 5 bases and J lost 8 bases. The CDR3 loop spans 15 amino acids. The CDR3 reads CASSKLGQGAHEQFF. For the CDR3, the DNA is TGTGCCAGCAGCAAACTCGGACAGGGGGCCCATGAGCAGTTCTTC. Full variable domain (remainder filled in from reference TRBV7-9 and TRBJ2-1): DTGVSQNPRHKITKRGQNVTFRCDPISEHNRLYWYRQTLGQGPEFLTYFQNEAQLEKSRLLSDRFSAERPKGSFSTLEIQRTEQGDSAMYLCASSKLGQGAHEQFFGPGTRLTVL.

The chain is built from TRBV20-1 and TRBJ2-1; TRBD1 matches at 7 bases. The V gene end was trimmed by 3 bases and the J gene end by 1 base; junction bases not matched to a gene: 6. The length of the CDR3 is 15 residues. Germline CDR1 is DFQATT and CDR2 is SNEGSKA (reference sequence). As DNA, the CDR3 is TGCAGTGCTAGTGATCCAGGGGGATCCTACAATGAGCAGTTCTTC. It specifies CSASDPGGSYNEQFF.

The chain joins TRBV6-5 to TRBJ1-5, with TRBD1 matching over 8 bases. Germline V gene sequence: CDR1 MNHEY, CDR2 SVGAGI. The V and J ends lost 6 bases and 0 bases, in that order; junction bases with no gene match: 4. The CDR3 runs to 15 residues. CDR3 loop: CASRETGASNQPQHF. In DNA, the CDR3 is TGTGCCAGCAGGGAGACAGGGGCTAGCAATCAGCCCCAGCATTTT.

This clone was seen once. J is TRBJ2-1 and V is TRBV5-1; 12 bases align to TRBD2. The CDR3 contains 18 residues. V lost 5 bases to trimming and J lost 0 bases; unmatched junction nucleotides: 9. The germline V gene has CDR1 SGHRS and CDR2 YFSETQ. CDR3 DNA: TGCGCCAGCAGTACATACGGACTAGCGGGGTCCTCCTACAATGAGCAGTTCTTC. It encodes CASSTYGLAGSSYNEQFF.

This clone was seen more than once but under ten times. V gene TRBV4-2 combines with J gene TRBJ1-1; D uncertain. Trimming stripped 2 bases from V and 1 base from J, with 11 bases between. The CDR3 length is 15 residues. Per the germline V gene, CDR1 is LGHNA and CDR2 is YNFKEQ. In DNA, the CDR3 is TGTGCCAGCAGCCAATGGCCCACGGAGAACACTGAAGCTTTCTTT. Encoded protein: CASSQWPTENTEAFF.

J is TRBJ1-2 and V is TRBV10-3, with D tentatively TRBD1 (6 bases). Germline V gives CDR1 ENHRY, CDR2 SYGVKD. This CDR3 has 15 amino acids. The V end lost 0 bases, the J end lost 4 bases, and 12 bases lay between the germline ends. CDR3: CAISESGGVGYGYTF. CDR3 DNA: TGTGCCATCAGTGAGTCAGGGGGGGTCGGCTATGGCTACACCTTC.

The gene calls are TRBV5-5 and TRBJ2-3; weak D call: TRBD1 (5 bases). The CDR3 length is 14 residues. Trimming left V 3 bases short and J 1 base short, with 9 bases between. CDR1 SGHKS and CDR2 YYEKEE come from the germline V gene (reference sequence). CDR3: CASSSRQRTDTQYF. In DNA form, the CDR3 reads TGTGCCAGCAGCTCGCGACAGCGCACAGATACGCAGTATTTT.

The chain uses TRBV11-2 and TRBJ2-7, with 11 bases identical to TRBD2. With V trimmed by 9 bases and J by 2 bases, 6 bases remained unmatched. Looked up from germline, CDR1 is SGHAT and CDR2 is FQNNGV. This CDR3 is 14 amino acids long. The CDR3 region is CASSLAGGTYEQYF. In DNA, the CDR3 is TGTGCCAGTTCATTAGCGGGGGGGACCTACGAGCAGTACTTC.

The chain links TRBV2 to TRBJ1-5, with unresolved D. Trimming cost V 6 bases and J 1 base, with 13 bases left between them. Germline V gene sequence: CDR1 SNHLY, CDR2 FYNNEI. This CDR3 contains 15 residues. The CDR3 bases are TGTGCCAGCAGGGAAAGCGGGGTCAGCAATCAGCCCCAGCATTTT. It yields the protein CASRESGVSNQPQHF.

J is TRBJ2-2 and V is TRBV5-1; tentative D call: TRBD1 (5 bases). V dropped 0 bases and J dropped 6 bases, with 18 bases sitting between them. This CDR3 region has 17 residues. Germline CDR1 and CDR2: SGHRS and YFSETQ. CDR3: CASSLEQVYLPSGELFF. The CDR3 coding sequence is TGCGCCAGCAGCTTGGAACAGGTTTACTTGCCGTCCGGGGAGCTGTTTTTT.

This sequence joins TRBV29-1 and TRBJ2-1; TRBD1 matches 9 bases. V trimming: 5 bases; J trimming: 1 base; junction bases outside the gene matches: 9. Germline V gives CDR1 SQVTM, CDR2 ANQGSEA. The CDR3 extends over 16 amino acids. Here the CDR3 DNA reads TGCAGCGTTCTTACAGGGGGCACTAGATCCTACAATGAGCAGTTCTTC. Translating it yields CSVLTGGTRSYNEQFF.

In DNA form, the CDR3 reads TGTGCCACCAAGGACAGGGGAACTGGAAACACCATATATTTT. Encoded protein: CATKDRGTGNTIYF. V is TRBV18 and J is TRBJ1-3, with TRBD1 matching over 9 bases. In germline, CDR1 is KGHSH, CDR2 LQKENI. V shed 10 bases, J shed 2 bases, and the junction held 6 bases outside the gene matches. The CDR3 has 14 amino acids.

The chain combines TRBV5-4 with TRBJ2-3; D not resolved. Germline V gene lookup returns CDR1 SGHNT and CDR2 YYREEE (reference sequence). Trimming took 4 bases from V and 5 from J, leaving 20 bases between them. The CDR3 runs 16 residues. CDR3 coding DNA: TGTGCCAGCAGCACGGTATTGCTCCTGGAGAGAGATACGCAGTATTTT. Protein sequence: CASSTVLLLERDTQYF.

V usage is TRBV4-3 and J usage is TRBJ2-4; 7 bases are a match to TRBD1. CDR1 and CDR2 (germline): LGHNA, YSLEER. V lost 3 bases and J lost 8; bases outside the gene matches: 19. This CDR3 comprises 18 residues. CDR3 DNA sequence: TGCGCCAGCAGCCATTGGGGGAGAGGGGGCATAGGCGGAGACATTCAGTACTTC. Its protein product is CASSHWGRGGIGGDIQYF.

This sequence joins TRBV3-1 (or the pseudogene TRBV3-2) and TRBJ1-4, with 7 bases matching TRBD1. The CDR3 spans 14 residues. J lost 8 bases, V lost 7 bases, and 10 bases had no gene match. Germline V gene lookup returns CDR1 LGHDT and CDR2 YNNKEL (reference sequence). The CDR3 region has the DNA TGTGCCAGCACCACTAAGACAGGGTCCGAAAAACTGTTTTTT. As protein: CASTTKTGSEKLFF.

The chain uses TRBV2 and TRBJ2-7; D ambiguous. V was shortened by 8 bases and J by 0 bases, with 14 bases between the two germline ends. This CDR3 has 14 amino acids. Germline CDR1 and CDR2: SNHLY and FYNNEI. CDR3 nucleotide sequence: TGTGCCAGCGAGGACGGGTACCGCTCCTACGAGCAGTACTTC. Translated, it gives CASEDGYRSYEQYF.

The V gene is TRBV6-2 or TRBV6-3, the J gene TRBJ2-7; the D is unclear. The CDR3 has 12 residues. With 4 bases removed from V and 4 bases from J, the gap between germline ends came to 8 bases. Germline V gene sequence: CDR1 MNHEY, CDR2 SVGEGT. CDR3 amino acids: CASSWVRYEQYF. DNA for the CDR3: TGTGCCAGCAGTTGGGTGAGGTACGAGCAGTACTTC.

Comment on this clone: This specimen includes other DNA sequences encoding the same CDR3. The chain is built from TRBV19 and TRBJ1-1, with unresolved D. Per the germline V gene, CDR1 is LNHDA and CDR2 is SQIVND (reference sequence). Trimming removed 8 bases from V and 1 base from J, with 8 bases in between. This CDR3 is built from 12 residues. The CDR3 here is CASRDWNTEAFF. The CDR3 region has the DNA TGTGCCAGTCGTGACTGGAACACTGAAGCTTTCTTT.

The J gene is TRBJ2-2, the V gene TRBV24-1, with 8 bases lining up with TRBD1. Trimming cost V 4 bases and J 7 bases; bases outside gene matches: 10. Germline CDR1 and CDR2: KGHDR and SFDVKD. The CDR3 is 16 amino acids. In nucleotides, the CDR3 is TGTGCCACCAGTGACGAGGCAGGGGGCGCGTACGGGGAGCTGTTTTTT. Encoded protein: CATSDEAGGAYGELFF.

This clone was seen many times. This chain connects TRBV28 to TRBJ1-6, with D tentatively TRBD1 (6 bases). Trimming left V 6 bases short and J 10 bases short, with 13 bases between. The CDR3 has 13 amino acids. CDR1 is MDHEN and CDR2 is SYDVKM in the germline V gene. This chain's CDR3 is CASSRGYRSPLHF. The CDR3 nucleotides read TGTGCCAGCAGCAGGGGATACCGCTCACCCCTCCACTTT.

The chain has TRBV21-1 and TRBJ1-1. TRBV21-1 is a known pseudogene. The CDR3 has 22 residues. CDR3 protein: CASSKNLYLLEKAVEVNTEAFF. The CDR3 DNA follows: TGTGCCAGCAGCAAAAACCTTTACCTTTTGGAGAAAGCAGTCGAGGTGAACACTGAAGCTTTCTTT.

This chain links TRBV4-1 with TRBJ2-7; D is perhaps TRBD1 (6 bases). The CDR3 runs 14 residues. Germline CDR1 and CDR2: MGHRA and YSYEKL. The V end lost 1 base, the J end lost 2 bases, and 9 bases lay between the germline ends. The CDR3 DNA sequence: TGCGCCAGCAGCCAAGTTACAGGGACCTACGAGCAGTACTTC. The encoded protein is CASSQVTGTYEQYF.

The CDR3 here is CATRLPLHF. The CDR3 nucleotides are TGTGCTACCCGGCTCCCCCTCCACTTT. This chain links TRBV7-7 with TRBJ1-6; no clear D. This CDR3 has 9 amino acids. The germline gives CDR1 SSHAT, CDR2 FNYEAQ (reference sequence).